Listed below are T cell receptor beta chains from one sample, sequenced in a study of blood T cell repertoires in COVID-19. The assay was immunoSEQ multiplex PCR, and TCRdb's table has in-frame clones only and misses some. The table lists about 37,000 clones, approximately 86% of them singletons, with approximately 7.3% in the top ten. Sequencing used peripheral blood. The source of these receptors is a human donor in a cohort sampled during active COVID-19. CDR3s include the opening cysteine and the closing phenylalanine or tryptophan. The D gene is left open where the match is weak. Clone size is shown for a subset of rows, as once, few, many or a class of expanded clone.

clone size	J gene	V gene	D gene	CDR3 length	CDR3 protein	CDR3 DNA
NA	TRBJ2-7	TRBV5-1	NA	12	CASSLPGYEQYF	TGCGCCAGCAGCTTGCCAGGATACGAGCAGTACTTC
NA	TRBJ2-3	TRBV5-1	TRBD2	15	CASSSGLAVRDTQYF	TGCGCCAGCAGCTCGGGACTAGCGGTTAGAGATACGCAGTATTTT
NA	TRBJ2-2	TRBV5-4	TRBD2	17	CASSPETSGGLTGELFF	TGTGCCAGCAGCCCGGAGACTAGCGGGGGGCTCACCGGGGAGCTGTTTTTT
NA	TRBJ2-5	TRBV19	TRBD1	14	CASSSTGVGETQYF	TGTGCCAGTAGTTCAACAGGGGTGGGGGAGACCCAGTACTTC
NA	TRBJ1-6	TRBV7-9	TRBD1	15	CASSPGQGHHSPLHF	TGTGCCAGCAGCCCGGGACAGGGCCATCATTCACCCCTCCACTTT
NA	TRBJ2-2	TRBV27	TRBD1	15	CASSLPPGGTGELFF	TGTGCCAGCAGTTTACCCCCAGGGGGCACCGGGGAGCTGTTTTTT
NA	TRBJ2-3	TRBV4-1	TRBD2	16	CASSQDWRGGTDTQYF	TGCGCCAGCAGCCAAGATTGGCGGGGGGGGACAGATACGCAGTATTTT
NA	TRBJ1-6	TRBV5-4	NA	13	CASSRGPDSPLHF	TGTGCCAGCAGCAGGGGTCCGGATTCACCCCTCCACTTT
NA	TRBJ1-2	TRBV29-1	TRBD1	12	CSVPGTGEGYTF	TGCAGCGTTCCGGGGACAGGGGAAGGCTACACCTTC
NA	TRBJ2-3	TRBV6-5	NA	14	CATRRSQGTDTQYF	TGTGCCACCCGCCGGTCCCAGGGCACAGATACGCAGTATTTT
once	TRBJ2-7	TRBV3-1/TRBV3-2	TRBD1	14	CASSGPGQAYEQYF	TGTGCCAGCAGCGGACCGGGACAGGCATACGAGCAGTACTTC
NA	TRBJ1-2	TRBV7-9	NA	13	CASSSMGGYGYTF	TGTGCCAGCAGCAGTATGGGCGGGTATGGCTACACCTTC
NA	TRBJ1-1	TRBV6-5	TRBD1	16	CASSYSPGQGNTEAFF	TGTGCCAGCAGTTACTCCCCGGGACAGGGAAACACTGAAGCTTTCTTT
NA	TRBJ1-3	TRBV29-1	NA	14	CSVGDRVSGNTIYF	TGCAGCGTCGGAGACAGAGTCTCTGGAAACACCATATATTTT
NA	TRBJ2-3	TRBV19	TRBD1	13	CASSSGQLDTQYF	TGTGCCAGTAGTTCGGGACAGTTGGATACGCAGTATTTT
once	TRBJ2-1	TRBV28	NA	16	CASSPLGDSSYNEQFF	TGTGCCAGCAGTCCCCTGGGCGACAGCTCCTACAATGAGCAGTTCTTC
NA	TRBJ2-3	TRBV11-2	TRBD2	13	CASSPNLAGLPNF	TGTGCCAGCAGCCCCAATCTAGCGGGGCTCCCCAATTTT
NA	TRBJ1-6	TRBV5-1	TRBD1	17	CASSPGQGAPGNSPLHF	TGCGCCAGCAGCCCGGGACAGGGGGCCCCGGGAAATTCACCCCTCCACTTT
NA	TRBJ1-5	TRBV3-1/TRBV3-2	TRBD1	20	CASSHPGTGVLTLFNQPQHF	TGTGCCAGCAGCCACCCCGGGACAGGGGTCCTAACCCTTTTCAATCAGCCCCAGCATTTT
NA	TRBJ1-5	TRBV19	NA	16	CASSTRLQNSNQPQHF	TGTGCCAGTAGTACCCGACTGCAAAATAGCAATCAGCCCCAGCATTTT
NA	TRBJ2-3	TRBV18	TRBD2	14	CASSPAGGTDTQYF	TGTGCCAGCTCACCAGCGGGAGGCACAGATACGCAGTATTTT
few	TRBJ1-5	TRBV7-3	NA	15	CASSLTYQGHQPQHF	TGTGCCAGCAGCTTAACGTACCAGGGGCATCAGCCCCAGCATTTT
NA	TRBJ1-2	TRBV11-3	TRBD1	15	CASSVPGQGAGGYTF	TGTGCCAGCAGCGTGCCGGGACAGGGGGCGGGTGGCTACACCTTC
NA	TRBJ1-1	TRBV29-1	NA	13	CSVAAGATTEAFF	TGCAGCGTCGCCGCAGGGGCGACCACTGAAGCTTTCTTT
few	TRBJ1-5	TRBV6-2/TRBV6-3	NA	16	CASSYPTPGQHQPQHF	TGTGCCAGCAGTTACCCGACCCCTGGACAGCATCAGCCCCAGCATTTT
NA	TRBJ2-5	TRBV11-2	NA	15	CASSTHRGFQETQYF	TGTGCCAGCAGCACGCATAGAGGGTTCCAAGAGACCCAGTACTTC
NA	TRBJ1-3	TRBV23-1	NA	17	CASSQLGPIGGGNTIYF	TGCGCCAGCAGTCAACTCGGACCCATCGGAGGTGGAAACACCATATATTTT